This entry lists 25 T cell receptor beta chains sequenced from one sample in a study of T cells after yellow fever vaccination. From the 5' RACE reads, TCRdb called clonotypes with MiXCR, one entry per CDR3 protein. Of about 550,000 distinct CDR3 sequences listed, roughly 19% are singletons. Material: PBMCs, obtained 15 days after the yellow fever booster vaccination. Receptors were obtained from a man under 40 who received the YFV17D yellow fever vaccine.

The chain employs TRBV28 and TRBJ2-7, with 9 bases lining up with TRBD1. The germline gives CDR1 MDHEN, CDR2 SYDVKM. The CDR3 is 15 amino acids. The V and J ends lost 6 bases and 4 bases, in that order; junction bases with no gene match: 10. CDR3 loop: CASSIPGQGIYEQYF. CDR3 nucleotides: TGTGCCAGCAGCATTCCGGGACAGGGTATTTACGAGCAGTACTTC.

V gene TRBV5-1 combines with J gene TRBJ2-7, with TRBD1 matching 7 bases. This CDR3 has 15 amino acids. The trim removed 2 bases at V and 9 bases at J, leaving 14 bases unmatched. Germline V gives CDR1 SGHRS, CDR2 YFSETQ. This CDR3 reads CASSLTDRSSTRQYF. In DNA form, the CDR3 reads TGCGCCAGCAGCTTAACGGACAGGTCCTCTACGCGGCAGTACTTC.

The J gene is TRBJ2-3, the V gene TRBV7-6, with 7 bases matching TRBD2. V lost 5 bases to trimming and J lost 1 base; unmatched junction nucleotides: 12. Germline-derived CDR1 and CDR2 are SGHVS and FNYEAQ. There are 17 residues in the CDR3. CDR3 bases: TGTGCCAGCAGCCGATCTCCCGCGGGAGTGGGCACAGATACGCAGTATTTT. This codes for CASSRSPAGVGTDTQYF.

The genes are TRBV11-2 and TRBJ2-1; 8 bases match TRBD2. The V gene end was trimmed by 2 bases and the J gene end by 4 bases; junction bases not matched to a gene: 7. Germline CDR1 SGHAT, CDR2 FQNNGV. The CDR3 is made up of 16 amino acids. CDR3 amino acids: CASSLSSASGYNEQFF. The CDR3 bases are TGTGCCAGCAGCTTAAGTAGTGCTAGCGGGTACAATGAGCAGTTCTTC.

The chain recombines TRBV2 with TRBJ2-3, with TRBD2 matching 7 bases. Per the germline V gene, CDR1 is SNHLY and CDR2 is FYNNEI. Germline trimming cut 6 bases from V and 5 bases from J; bases unmatched to any gene: 2. This CDR3 comprises 12 residues. The CDR3 loop is CASRVAGDTQYF. The DNA of the CDR3 is TGTGCCAGCAGGGTAGCGGGAGATACGCAGTATTTT.

In its sample, this clonotype was seen a few times. This chain connects TRBV20-1 to TRBJ2-3; TRBD2 matches 9 bases. The trim removed 2 bases at V and 8 bases at J, leaving 8 bases unmatched. The CDR3 loop spans 14 amino acids. Germline assignment: CDR1 DFQATT and CDR2 SNEGSKA (reference sequence). The CDR3 bases are TGCAGTGCTAGACCCAGCGGGAGGAGGGGTACGCAGTATTTT. Its translation is CSARPSGRRGTQYF.

This clonotype was picked up many times. This rearrangement joins TRBV5-1 to TRBJ2-3, with TRBD1 matching over 8 bases. From germline, CDR1 is SGHRS and CDR2 YFSETQ. This CDR3 region has 16 residues. V lost 1 base, J lost 2 bases, and 6 bases stayed unmatched. This chain's CDR3 is CASSLTGTGYTDTQYF. In nucleotides, the CDR3 is TGCGCCAGCAGCTTGACCGGGACAGGCTACACAGATACGCAGTATTTT.

This clonotype was found a few times. J is TRBJ1-4 and V is TRBV7-9; D might be TRBD1 (5 bases). The CDR3 has 14 residues. The germline V gene has CDR1 SEHNR and CDR2 FQNEAQ (reference sequence). Trimming took off 3 bases at V and 10 bases at J, with 15 bases between the two ends. The CDR3 coding sequence is TGTGCCAGCAGCTTGAAATCCAGGGAGGGAAAACTGTTTTTT. Encoded protein: CASSLKSREGKLFF.

CDR3 loop: CASSQVGLHEQFF. The CDR3 DNA sequence: TGTGCCAGCAGCCAAGTGGGGTTGCATGAGCAGTTCTTC. The chain uses TRBV3-1 and TRBJ2-1, with D uncertain. The germline V gene encodes CDR1 LGHDT and CDR2 YNNKEL (reference sequence). This CDR3 is built from 13 residues. V lost 1 base and J 8 bases, leaving 9 bases between the germline ends.

This clonotype was seen a handful of times. This sequence joins TRBV4-3 and TRBJ2-3; D is unclear. The CDR3 length is 15 residues. Germline CDR1 reads LGHNA; CDR2 reads YSLEER. Trimming removed 1 base from V and 2 bases from J, with 10 bases in between. CDR3 in DNA: TGCGCCAGCAGCCAAGGGGAACAGAACACAGATACGCAGTATTTT. Translation: CASSQGEQNTDTQYF.

This clonotype occurred a few times. This chain links TRBV14 with TRBJ2-5, with D uncertain. The CDR3 spans 16 residues. V was cut by 1 base and J by 2 bases, with 14 bases left in between. Germline assignment: CDR1 SGHDN and CDR2 FVKESK. As DNA, the CDR3 is TGTGCCAGCAGCCAAGGGGCTGGAAGGATACAAGAGACCCAGTACTTC. It yields the protein CASSQGAGRIQETQYF. Filled out from reference TRBV14 and TRBJ2-5, the complete variable domain reads EAGVTQFPSHSVIEKGQTVTLRCDPISGHDNLYWYRRVMGKEIKFLLHFVKESKQDESGMPNNRFLAERTGGTYSTLKVQPAELEDSGVYFCASSQGAGRIQETQYFGPGTRLLVL.

This clonotype was counted a few times. V and J are TRBV7-2 and TRBJ2-7, with 9 positions matching TRBD2. From germline, CDR1 is SGHTA and CDR2 FQGNSA. The CDR3 contains 16 residues. V dropped 5 bases and J dropped 3; count of bases not matched to a gene: 11. The CDR3 reads CASSHRLAAIIYEQYF. In nucleotides, the CDR3 is TGTGCCAGCAGCCACCGACTAGCGGCAATTATCTACGAGCAGTACTTC.

DNA of the CDR3: TGTGCCAGCAGCCGGACTAGCGGGAGGGCCACAGATACGCAGTATTTT. As protein: CASSRTSGRATDTQYF. The J gene is TRBJ2-3, the V gene TRBV7-9, with 15 bases that match TRBD2. V was pared by 5 bases and J by 2 bases, with 2 bases of the junction left unmatched. The CDR3 totals 16 residues. The V gene's germline CDR1 is SEHNR and CDR2 FQNEAQ (reference sequence).

V is TRBV9 and J is TRBJ2-3; 7 bases match TRBD2. J lost 3 bases, V lost 4 bases, and 17 bases had no gene match. CDR1 is SGDLS and CDR2 is YYNGEE in the germline V gene. This CDR3 region has 18 residues. The DNA of the CDR3 is TGTGCCAGCAGCAACCCCATGGGGGGGAACGTAGCGACAGATACGCAGTATTTT. It encodes CASSNPMGGNVATDTQYF.

The chain links TRBV7-2 to TRBJ2-1; D may be TRBD2 (5 bases). V was clipped by 2 bases and J by 2 bases, with 13 bases between them. Germline V gene data show CDR1 as SGHTA and CDR2 as FQGNSA. The CDR3 contains 16 residues. DNA of the CDR3: TGTGCCAGCAGCTTACAATTGCTAGCCACCTACAATGAGCAGTTCTTC. This encodes CASSLQLLATYNEQFF.

The chain joins TRBV29-1 to TRBJ1-1, with 10 nucleotides matching TRBD1. Germline V CDR1 and CDR2: SQVTM, ANQGSEA. The CDR3 is 14 residues long. J lost 5 bases, V lost 4 bases, and 7 bases had no gene match. CDR3 region: CSVVPTGGLTEAFF. CDR3 nucleotides: TGCAGCGTTGTACCGACAGGGGGCTTAACTGAAGCTTTCTTT.

The chain joins TRBV20-1 to TRBJ1-5; D ambiguous. Per germline, CDR1 DFQATT and CDR2 SNEGSKA (reference sequence). V was clipped by 6 bases and J by 4 bases, with 13 bases between them. The CDR3 loop spans 13 amino acids. This CDR3 is CSALSPRNQPQHF. CDR3 DNA sequence: TGCAGTGCCCTTTCCCCGCGAAATCAGCCCCAGCATTTT.

This clonotype was detected only a few times. The chain employs TRBV20-1 and TRBJ2-7; 8 nucleotides match TRBD2. The germline V gene has CDR1 DFQATT and CDR2 SNEGSKA (reference sequence). This CDR3 is 12 amino acids long. CDR3 protein: CRAGTRGYEQYF. In DNA form, the CDR3 reads TGCAGAGCCGGGACTAGAGGCTACGAGCAGTACTTC.

The chain employs TRBV29-1 and TRBJ1-4; D is undetermined. Trimming removed 0 bases from V and 8 bases from J, with 4 bases in between. This CDR3 is 11 amino acids long. Germline CDR1 reads SQVTM; CDR2 reads ANQGSEA. This chain's CDR3 is CSVEDQEKLFF. The DNA of the CDR3 is TGCAGCGTTGAAGATCAGGAAAAACTGTTTTTT. Filled out from reference TRBV29-1 and TRBJ1-4, the complete variable domain reads SAVISQKPSRDICQRGTSLTIQCQVDSQVTMMFWYRQQPGQSLTLIATANQGSEATYESGFVIDKFPISRPNLTFSTLTVSNMSPEDSSIYLCSVEDQEKLFFGSGTQLSVL.

This clonotype was counted ten times or more. The V gene is TRBV6-4, the J gene TRBJ2-3; D may be TRBD1 or TRBD2 (6 bases each). Germline loops: CDR1 MRHNA, CDR2 SNTAGT. CDR3 size: 14 residues. V shed 3 bases and J shed 5 bases, with 12 bases lying between them. CDR3 sequence reads: CASSDRGLVDTQYF. Here the CDR3 DNA reads TGTGCCAGCAGTGATCGGGGGCTGGTAGATACGCAGTATTTT.

This clonotype was detected only once. This chain links TRBV25-1 with TRBJ2-7; the D is unclear. CDR3 length: 13 residues. The V and J ends lost 1 base and 7 bases respectively, with 11 bases between them. Germline V gene sequence: CDR1 MGHDK, CDR2 SYGVNS. CDR3 nucleotides: TGTGCCAGCAGTGAATTGTCGCTATATGAGCAGTACTTC. Translated: CASSELSLYEQYF.

The chain combines TRBV10-3 with TRBJ1-1, with 7 bases aligning to TRBD1. Trimming removed 4 bases from V and 2 bases from J; junction bases left unmatched: 7. The CDR3 consists of 15 residues. Per the germline V gene, CDR1 is ENHRY and CDR2 is SYGVKD. CDR3 sequence (DNA): TGTGCCATCAGTGGTACACAGGGGAGAAACACTGAAGCTTTCTTT. Translated, it gives CAISGTQGRNTEAFF.

This clonotype was observed a handful of times. The V call is TRBV14, the J call TRBJ1-1; possible D gene TRBD1, 5 bases. Trimming removed 4 bases at V and 5 bases at J, with 11 bases between. The CDR3 has 13 residues. CDR1 and CDR2 (germline): SGHDN, FVKESK. CDR3 bases: TGTGCCAGCAGCCTACAGGTTTTGACTGAAGCTTTCTTT. Protein sequence: CASSLQVLTEAFF.

V is TRBV7-3 and J is TRBJ2-1; unclear D gene. Germline lookup yields CDR1 SGHTA and CDR2 FQGTGA. V lost 8 bases to trimming and J lost 5 bases, with 13 bases between them. This CDR3 has 13 amino acids. The CDR3: CASATSRDNEQFF. The CDR3 DNA reads TGTGCCAGCGCCACCTCCCGAGACAATGAGCAGTTCTTC. Supplemented by reference TRBV7-3 and TRBJ2-1, the full variable domain reads GAGVSQTPSNKVTEKGKYVELRCDPISGHTALYWYRQSLGQGPEFLIYFQGTGAADDSGLPNDRFFAVRPEGSVSTLKIQRTERGDSAVYLCASATSRDNEQFFGPGTRLTVL.

This clonotype was counted a few times. This chain joins TRBV10-3 and TRBJ1-5; D call uncertain. The germline CDR1 and CDR2 sequences are ENHRY and SYGVKD. V was clipped by 4 bases and J by 0 bases, with 4 bases between them. The CDR3 extends over 13 amino acids. The CDR3 DNA follows: TGTGCCATCAGTGTCGATAGCAATCAGCCCCAGCATTTT. Protein sequence: CAISVDSNQPQHF.